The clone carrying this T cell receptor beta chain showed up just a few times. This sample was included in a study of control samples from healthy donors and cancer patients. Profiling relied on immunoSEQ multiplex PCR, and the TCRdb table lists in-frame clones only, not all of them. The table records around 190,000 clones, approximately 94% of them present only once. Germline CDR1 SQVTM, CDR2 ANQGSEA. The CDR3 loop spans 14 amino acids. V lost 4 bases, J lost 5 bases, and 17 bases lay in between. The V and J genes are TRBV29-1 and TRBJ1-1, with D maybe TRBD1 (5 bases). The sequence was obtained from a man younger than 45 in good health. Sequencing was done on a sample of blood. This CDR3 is CSVGRNRGGTEAFF. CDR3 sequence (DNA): TGCAGCGTTGGGAGGAATAGGGGAGGTACTGAAGCTTTCTTT.